A single sample is the source of the 28 T cell receptor beta chains below, sequenced in a study of blood T cell repertoires in COVID-19. Method: immunoSEQ multiplex PCR; TCRdb's copy keeps in-frame clones and lacks some. The sample lists approximately 300,000 clones, approximately 90% occurring once. Specimen: PBMCs or T cells enriched from blood (not recorded which). These receptors were taken from a woman in her twenties or thirties who had recovered from COVID-19.

Only one count was recorded for this clone. CDR3: CAWSQGYEQYF. CDR3 in DNA: TGTGCCTGGTCACAGGGTTACGAGCAGTACTTC. The chain recombines TRBV30 with TRBJ2-7, with TRBD1 as a possible D gene (6 bases). With 5 bases removed from V and 4 bases from J, the gap between germline ends came to 9 bases. The CDR3 extends over 11 amino acids. Germline CDR1 GTSNPN, CDR2 SVGIG (reference sequence).

This clone was seen just once. V gene TRBV6-6 combines with J gene TRBJ1-4; D gene unclear. V was pared by 6 bases and J by 5 bases, with 10 bases between. The CDR3 has 13 amino acids. CDR1 is MNHNY, CDR2 SVGAGI, per germline (reference sequence). Here the CDR3 reads CASSRTENEKLFF. The CDR3 nucleotides are TGTGCCAGCAGCCGAACAGAGAATGAAAAACTGTTTTTT.

The chain joins TRBV7-2 to TRBJ1-1; 7 bases fit TRBD1. The J segment lost 6 bases and the V segment lost 5 bases, leaving 9 bases of the junction unmatched. The CDR3 has 14 amino acids. CDR1 and CDR2 (germline): SGHTA, FQGNSA. The CDR3 DNA is TGTGCCAGCAGCCCTCGGGACAGTTTATCTGAAGCTTTCTTT. Translating gives CASSPRDSLSEAFF.

This clone was detected once. V gene TRBV13 combines with J gene TRBJ1-2, with 7 bases matching TRBD1. The CDR3 sequence is 13 residues long. Germline V CDR1 and CDR2: PRHDT, FYEKMQ (reference sequence). The trim removed 5 bases at V and 1 base at J, leaving 1 base unmatched. The CDR3 coding sequence is TGTGCCAGCAGCCAGGGGGTTAACTATGGCTACACCTTC. The encoded protein is CASSQGVNYGYTF.

About this clone itself: Relative to the germline gene, one junction end is altered; a read error may explain this. The chain joins TRBV6-1 to TRBJ1-2, with 7 bases that match TRBD1. Germline CDR1 reads MNHNS; CDR2 reads SASEGT. The CDR3 runs to 12 residues. The CDR3 DNA sequence: TGTGCCAGCAGGGAAGGGGGCCGCGGCTACACCTTC. Its protein is CASREGGRGYTF.

This chain joins TRBV7-9 and TRBJ1-1; maybe TRBD1 (5 bases). The length of the CDR3 is 12 residues. Germline V gene data show CDR1 as SEHNR and CDR2 as FQNEAQ (reference sequence). The V gene lost 10 bases and the J gene lost 2 bases, with 11 bases spanning the gap. CDR3 in amino acids: CAIDRKNTEAFF. In DNA, the CDR3 is TGTGCCATTGACAGAAAAAACACTGAAGCTTTCTTT.

This sequence joins TRBV25-1 and TRBJ1-4, with unresolved D. This CDR3 is 17 amino acids long. V was cut by 3 bases and J by 0 bases, with 14 bases left in between. Germline CDR1 MGHDK, CDR2 SYGVNS. CDR3 sequence (DNA): TGTGCCAGCAGTGACCCTGGCTTTCAAGCAACTAATGAAAAACTGTTTTTT. This gives the protein CASSDPGFQATNEKLFF. The full variable domain, in which reference TRBV25-1 and TRBJ1-4 provide the parts outside the CDR3, is EADIYQTPRYLVIGTGKKITLECSQTMGHDKMYWYQQDPGMELHLIHYSYGVNSTEKGDLSSESTVSRIRTEHFPLTLESARPSHTSQYLCASSDPGFQATNEKLFFGSGTQLSVL.

V and J are TRBV2 and TRBJ1-1; D is possibly TRBD1 (6 bases). This CDR3 has 16 residues. Germline loops: CDR1 SNHLY, CDR2 FYNNEI. The ends were cut back, 7 bases at V and 1 base at J, with 19 bases in the middle. CDR3 DNA: TGTGCCAGCACGCGGGAGGGGGGGACCAGGAACACTGAAGCTTTCTTT. It yields the protein CASTREGGTRNTEAFF.

V gene TRBV2 combines with J gene TRBJ2-7, with D possibly TRBD1 on 6 matching bases. The CDR3 loop spans 13 amino acids. The germline V gene encodes CDR1 SNHLY and CDR2 FYNNEI. V shed 1 base and J shed 4 bases, with 8 bases lying between them. The CDR3 loop is CASSEGTVYEQYF. CDR3 nucleotides: TGTGCCAGCAGTGAAGGGACAGTTTACGAGCAGTACTTC.

This clone was seen more than once but under ten times. The V call is TRBV5-1, the J call TRBJ1-4; D is undetermined. Trimming took 3 bases from V and 9 from J, leaving 15 bases between them. In germline, CDR1 is SGHRS, CDR2 YFSETQ. The CDR3 sequence is 14 residues long. CDR3 protein: CASSYDGLDQKLFF. In DNA, the CDR3 is TGCGCCAGCAGCTACGACGGCCTAGATCAAAAACTGTTTTTT.

Comment on this clone: A read error may account for a junction end that differs from germline. The chain combines TRBV19 with TRBJ1-2, with unresolved D. CDR1 and CDR2 (germline): LNHDA, SQIVND (reference sequence). The CDR3 contains 11 residues. CDR3 nucleotides: TGTGCCAGTAGTATAGCGCGGGGTGTGTTCTTC. Its protein product is CASSIARGVFF.

The gene calls are TRBV25-1 and TRBJ2-7; 7 bases line up with TRBD1. Per the germline V gene, CDR1 is MGHDK and CDR2 is SYGVNS. The CDR3 covers 14 residues. The junction had 7 bases not matched to a gene; V was cut back by 8 bases and J by 0 bases. The CDR3 region is CASLGTASSYEQYF. DNA for the CDR3: TGTGCCAGCCTTGGGACAGCGAGCTCCTACGAGCAGTACTTC.

This chain links TRBV29-1 with TRBJ1-5; tentatively, D is TRBD1 (5 bases). This CDR3 contains 14 residues. V gave up 7 bases and J gave up 3 bases, with 16 bases separating them. Germline V gene data show CDR1 as SQVTM and CDR2 as ANQGSEA. This CDR3 is CSASQGLYNQPQHF. The CDR3, as DNA: TGCAGCGCCTCGCAGGGACTGTACAATCAGCCCCAGCATTTT.

The V gene is TRBV9, the J gene TRBJ1-1; TRBD1 might be the D (5 bases). This CDR3 comprises 14 residues. Trimming removed 0 bases at V and 4 bases at J, with 10 bases between. The germline V gene has CDR1 SGDLS and CDR2 YYNGEE. CDR3 in DNA: TGTGCCAGCAGCGTAGGACAGCGGGGCACTGAAGCTTTCTTT. Residues: CASSVGQRGTEAFF.

The chain carries TRBV6-5 and TRBJ1-1; 7 nucleotides agree with TRBD1. Germline CDR1 MNHEY, CDR2 SVGAGI. With 2 bases clipped from V and 2 bases from J, the junction kept 8 bases outside the gene matches. The CDR3 runs 16 residues. The CDR3: CASSYGGQLRNTEAFF. The CDR3 DNA reads TGTGCCAGCAGTTACGGGGGACAGTTGAGAAACACTGAAGCTTTCTTT.

The V gene is TRBV9, the J gene TRBJ2-7; 8 bases line up with TRBD1. The CDR3 loop spans 14 amino acids. Germline V gene lookup returns CDR1 SGDLS and CDR2 YYNGEE. With 0 bases clipped from V and 3 bases from J, the junction kept 2 bases outside the gene matches. As DNA, the CDR3 is TGTGCCAGCAGCGTAGCCGGACAGGGCTACGAGCAGTACTTC. It is translated as CASSVAGQGYEQYF.

This clone was found once. The genes are TRBV30 and TRBJ2-2; tentative D call: TRBD2 (6 bases). The CDR3 length is 13 residues. CDR1 GTSNPN and CDR2 SVGIG come from the germline V gene (reference sequence). The CDR3: CAGVEGMHGELFF. The CDR3 region has the DNA TGTGCTGGGGTGGAGGGGATGCACGGGGAGCTGTTTTTT.

V is TRBV11-3 and J is TRBJ1-1; D unresolved. Trimming stripped 1 base from V and 5 bases from J, with 8 bases between. Looked up from germline, CDR1 is SGHNT and CDR2 is YENEEA. The CDR3 has 13 residues. This CDR3 is CASSLAGGTEAFF. The CDR3, as DNA: TGTGCCAGCAGCTTAGCCGGAGGAACTGAAGCTTTCTTT.

The CDR3 DNA follows: TGTGCCAGCAGCTTATACGGTCCTTATAATTCACCCCTCCACTTT. Residues: CASSLYGPYNSPLHF. The chain combines TRBV7-2 with TRBJ1-6; no definite D call. The CDR3 has 15 amino acids. From germline, CDR1 is SGHTA and CDR2 FQGNSA. Trimming took off 2 bases at V and 4 bases at J, with 9 bases between the two ends.

V gene TRBV18 combines with J gene TRBJ1-6; TRBD1 agrees at 7 bases. Per the germline V gene, CDR1 is KGHSH and CDR2 is LQKENI. The ends lost 0 bases at V and 5 bases at J; junction bases unmatched: 4. CDR3 length: 16 residues. The CDR3 coding sequence is TGTGCCAGCTCACCACCTACGACAGGGAATAATTCACCCCTCCACTTT. The encoded protein is CASSPPTTGNNSPLHF.

The chain joins TRBV27 to TRBJ2-2, with a weak D call TRBD1 (6 bases). There are 18 residues in the CDR3. The V gene's germline CDR1 is MNHEY and CDR2 SMNVEV (reference sequence). Trimming stripped 1 base from V and 0 bases from J, with 15 bases between. CDR3 sequence reads: CASSLFQGYRANTGELFF. The CDR3 DNA reads as TGTGCCAGCAGTTTATTTCAGGGGTACCGCGCGAACACCGGGGAGCTGTTTTTT.

The V gene is TRBV19, the J gene TRBJ2-2; 7 bases are a match to TRBD1. Trimming at V came to 7 bases and at J to 6 bases, leaving 8 bases not matched to a gene. This CDR3 region has 14 residues. Germline V lookup: CDR1 LNHDA, CDR2 SQIVND (reference sequence). The DNA of the CDR3 is TGTGCCAGTACCGGGACAGAGGTGGCCGGGGAGCTGTTTTTT. It specifies CASTGTEVAGELFF. The entire variable domain, with the rest obtained from reference TRBV19 and TRBJ2-2, is as follows: DGGITQSPKYLFRKEGQNVTLSCEQNLNHDAMYWYRQDPGQGLRLIYYSQIVNDFQKGDIAEGYSVSREKKESFPLTVTSAQKNPTAFYLCASTGTEVAGELFFGEGSRLTVL.

The chain couples TRBV19 to TRBJ1-2; D uncertain. The CDR3 extends over 15 amino acids. The V gene lost 0 bases and the J gene lost 6 bases, with 14 bases spanning the gap. Germline assignment: CDR1 LNHDA and CDR2 SQIVND (reference sequence). The CDR3 nucleotides read TGTGCCAGTAGTATAGATGTAGCGGGATTGGATGGCTACACCTTC. Residues: CASSIDVAGLDGYTF. Filled out from reference TRBV19 and TRBJ1-2, the complete variable domain reads DGGITQSPKYLFRKEGQNVTLSCEQNLNHDAMYWYRQDPGQGLRLIYYSQIVNDFQKGDIAEGYSVSREKKESFPLTVTSAQKNPTAFYLCASSIDVAGLDGYTFGSGTRLTVV.

The V gene is TRBV4-1, the J gene TRBJ1-6; D call uncertain. The CDR3 has 15 residues. V was pared by 0 bases and J by 8 bases, with 11 bases between. CDR1 is MGHRA, CDR2 YSYEKL, per germline. CDR3 in DNA: TGCGCCAGCAGCCAAGACCGTGGGAGGGATTCACCCCTCCACTTT. Amino acid sequence: CASSQDRGRDSPLHF.

The chain has TRBV12-2 and TRBJ1-2. TRBV12-2 is a pseudogene. The CDR3 sequence is 12 residues long. The CDR3 coding sequence is TGCGCAACTCGTGGCGGAAACTATGGCTACACCTTC. As protein: CATRGGNYGYTF.

V is TRBV4-1 and J is TRBJ2-2, with D possibly matching TRBD2 (5 bases). The CDR3 has 15 residues. Per germline, CDR1 MGHRA and CDR2 YSYEKL. V shed 1 base and J shed 1 base, with 7 bases lying between them. CDR3 DNA: TGCGCCAGCAGCCAAGGGAGCGGGAACACCGGGGAGCTGTTTTTT. This encodes CASSQGSGNTGELFF.

This clone was picked up a small number of times. Other DNA sequences within the sample encode an identical CDR3. This chain uses TRBV13 with TRBJ1-3; 8 bases match TRBD1. CDR3 length: 13 amino acids. V shed 1 base, J shed 7 bases, and the junction held 0 bases outside the gene matches. Germline CDR1 is PRHDT and CDR2 is FYEKMQ (reference sequence). CDR3 loop: CASSLDRGNTIYF. The CDR3 DNA follows: TGTGCCAGCAGCTTAGACAGGGGGAACACCATATATTTT.

J is TRBJ2-3 and V is TRBV6-5; 7 bases map to TRBD1. V lost 9 bases, J lost 2 bases, and 11 bases stayed unmatched. The CDR3 sequence is 15 residues long. The germline V gene encodes CDR1 MNHEY and CDR2 SVGAGI. CDR3 bases: TGTGCCAGTGCTATAAAGGGGGCTACCACAGATACGCAGTATTTT. This translates into CASAIKGATTDTQYF.